This T cell receptor beta chain was profiled in a study of blood T cell repertoires in COVID-19. In the study overall: Nucleic acid was either cDNA or gDNA, and it came from T cells, B-cell-depleted T cells, or PBMCs.

V shed 5 bases and J 1 base; nucleotides not matched to a gene: 4. Germline V gene lookup returns CDR1 MNHEY and CDR2 SVGAGI. CDR3 size: 15 residues. Some clones are missing from TCRdb's copy, which holds only in-frame ones; the method was immunoSEQ multiplex PCR. Among tens of thousands of clones listed, about 85% were seen once. Sequencing was carried out using peripheral blood. The receptor was isolated from a woman aged 70-85 years with acute or convalescent COVID-19. This chain joins TRBV6-5 and TRBJ1-5; 8 bases match TRBD1. CDR3 residues: CASSQTGGSNQPQHF. As DNA, the CDR3 is TGTGCCAGCAGTCAAACAGGGGGAAGCAATCAGCCCCAGCATTTT.